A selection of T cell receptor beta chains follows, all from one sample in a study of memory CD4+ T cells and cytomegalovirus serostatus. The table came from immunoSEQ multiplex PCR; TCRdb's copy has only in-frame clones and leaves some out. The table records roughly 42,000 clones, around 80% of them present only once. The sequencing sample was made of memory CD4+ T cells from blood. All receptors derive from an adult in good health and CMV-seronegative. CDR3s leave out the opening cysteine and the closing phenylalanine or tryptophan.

ASSLGDTQY | TRBJ2-3 | TRBV11-3
ASSPERGRIVTQY | TRBJ2-5 | TRBV11-2
ASSSNLGLAGVEQF | TRBJ2-1 | TRBV11-2
ASSLQGADYGYT | TRBJ1-2 | TRBV18
ARQGPGYT | TRBJ1-2 | TRBV7-3
ASSLPDNSPLH | TRBJ1-6 | TRBV5-1
ASSPTGTSIEQY | TRBJ2-7 | TRBV5-4
ASSSRVLGEETQY | TRBJ2-5 | TRBV19
ASSFSPASLETQY | TRBJ2-5 | TRBV5-5
ASSLLRPQSSGNTIY | TRBJ1-3 | TRBV7-9
ASSLQPEGYGYT | TRBJ1-2 | TRBV27
AWSFLSGGGETQY | TRBJ2-5 | TRBV30
ASSSRLAGGQLSGANVLT | TRBJ2-6 | TRBV19
ASSQGQGLVYGYT | TRBJ1-2 | TRBV7-9
ASSLGGLGTDTQY | TRBJ2-3 | TRBV5-4
ASSQDTSAAYEQY | TRBJ2-7 | TRBV4-2
ASYNWRGTGELF | TRBJ2-2 | TRBV19
ASKQGTANTGELF | TRBJ2-2 | TRBV19
ASSLGSANEQF | TRBJ2-1 | TRBV9
ASSLLPGQVNYGYT | TRBJ1-2 | TRBV5-5
ASSWGLNQPQH | TRBJ1-5 | TRBV5-1
ASSLINIRGPPLH | TRBJ1-6 | TRBV28
ATSSGPVIETQY | TRBJ2-5 | TRBV15
ASSYVQGVEEKLF | TRBJ1-4 | TRBV6-6
ASSLTTGDSSGANVLT | TRBJ2-6 | TRBV5-1
ASSESTETQY | TRBJ2-5 | TRBV6-1
AGRLGYSKYQETQY | TRBJ2-5 | TRBV2
ASSRRGGTDTQY | TRBJ2-3 | TRBV16
ASSMRVNTEAF | TRBJ1-1 | TRBV19
ASSLWRDTYEQY | TRBJ2-7 | TRBV6-1
ASSDLGNYGYT | TRBJ1-2 | TRBV2